This is a list of T cell receptor beta chains from one sample in a study of cytomegalovirus exposure and HLA in healthy donors. Method: immunoSEQ multiplex PCR; TCRdb's copy keeps in-frame clones and lacks some. The sample includes roughly 200,000 clones, around three quarters seen only once; the top ten take around 1.9%. The sample taken for sequencing was PBMCs. Receptors were obtained from a man aged 30 to 45 in good health and CMV-seronegative. The CDR3 runs from the conserved cysteine through the conserved F or W. D genes are given only for firm matches. Size is omitted from some rows. Given values are once, few, many or a class for expanded clones.

V gene: TRBV27
D gene: TRBD2
J gene: TRBJ2-5
clone size: -
CDR3 DNA: TGTGCCAGCAGTCTCCTAGGACTAGCGGCCTCAGAGACCCAGTACTTC
CDR3 protein: CASSLLGLAASETQYF

V gene: TRBV19
D gene: TRBD2
J gene: TRBJ2-3
clone size: few
CDR3 DNA: TGTGCCAGTAGTATTAGAGAAGCGGGAGTTCGTAGCACAGATACGCAGTATTTT
CDR3 protein: CASSIREAGVRSTDTQYF

V gene: TRBV2
D gene: TRBD2
J gene: TRBJ2-3
clone size: -
CDR3 DNA: TGTGCCAGCAGTCTATACGGGACTAGCGGAGATACGCAGTATTTT
CDR3 protein: CASSLYGTSGDTQYF

V gene: TRBV2
D gene: TRBD1
J gene: TRBJ1-1
clone size: -
CDR3 DNA: TGTGCCAGCAGTTTACAGGGGGCAAGAGCTTTCTTT
CDR3 protein: CASSLQGARAFF

V gene: TRBV7-9
D gene: TRBD1
J gene: TRBJ2-7
clone size: -
CDR3 DNA: TGTGCCAGCAGCGAACGACGGACAGGTCAGACCTACGAGCAGTACTTC
CDR3 protein: CASSERRTGQTYEQYF

V gene: TRBV25-1
D gene: TRBD2
J gene: TRBJ2-5
clone size: -
CDR3 DNA: TGTGCCAGCAGTGCCAAGGAGGGACTAGCGGGAGGGGGGGAGACCCAGTACTTC
CDR3 protein: CASSAKEGLAGGGETQYF

V gene: TRBV5-1
D gene: -
J gene: TRBJ2-7
clone size: -
CDR3 DNA: TGCGCCAGCAGCCTAGCCCCTAGGGAGCAGTACTTC
CDR3 protein: CASSLAPREQYF

V gene: TRBV30
D gene: -
J gene: TRBJ1-5
clone size: -
CDR3 DNA: TGTGCCTGGACGAGCCAGGGAGGCCAGCCCCAGCATTTT
CDR3 protein: CAWTSQGGQPQHF

V gene: TRBV28
D gene: -
J gene: TRBJ2-1
clone size: -
CDR3 DNA: TGTGCCAGCAGTCCGGGGGACGGCCACACCAATGAGCAGTTCTTC
CDR3 protein: CASSPGDGHTNEQFF

V gene: TRBV6-1
D gene: TRBD2
J gene: TRBJ2-7
clone size: -
CDR3 DNA: TGTGCCAGCAGTGATGGGGGGGGCTACGAGCAGTACTTC
CDR3 protein: CASSDGGGYEQYF

V gene: TRBV10-3
D gene: TRBD2
J gene: TRBJ2-3
clone size: few
CDR3 DNA: TGTGCCATCAGTGAGTCCTCTAGCGGGAGAACAGATACGCAGTATTTT
CDR3 protein: CAISESSSGRTDTQYF

V gene: TRBV5-4
D gene: TRBD1
J gene: TRBJ1-1
clone size: -
CDR3 DNA: TGTGCCAGCAGCCCACAGGGGGAAAGAGCAACTGAAGCTTTCTTT
CDR3 protein: CASSPQGERATEAFF

V gene: TRBV9
D gene: -
J gene: TRBJ2-2
clone size: -
CDR3 DNA: TGTGCCAGCAGCGTAGGCGTCCGGGGGCTGTTTTTT
CDR3 protein: CASSVGVRGLFF

V gene: TRBV5-6
D gene: -
J gene: TRBJ1-5
clone size: -
CDR3 DNA: TGTGCCAGCAGCTTGTCCAGGCCCAATCAGCCCCAGCATTTT
CDR3 protein: CASSLSRPNQPQHF

V gene: TRBV6-6
D gene: TRBD2
J gene: TRBJ2-3
clone size: -
CDR3 DNA: TGTGCCAGCAGTTACTCGCGACTAGCGGGAGAATATACGCAGTATTTT
CDR3 protein: CASSYSRLAGEYTQYF

V gene: TRBV7-9
D gene: -
J gene: TRBJ2-7
clone size: -
CDR3 DNA: TGTGCCAGCAGCACCTCCAGGGGGGAACTAACCTACGAGCAGTACTTC
CDR3 protein: CASSTSRGELTYEQYF

V gene: TRBV27
D gene: TRBD2
J gene: TRBJ2-7
clone size: -
CDR3 DNA: TGTGCCAGCCACCGGGGCTTCCGCGGGAGTGCTGTCGAGCAGTACTTC
CDR3 protein: CASHRGFRGSAVEQYF

V gene: TRBV6-1
D gene: TRBD1
J gene: TRBJ2-2
clone size: -
CDR3 DNA: TGTGCCAGCAGCCCGACAGGGTTGAACACCGGGGAGCTGTTTTTT
CDR3 protein: CASSPTGLNTGELFF

V gene: TRBV9
D gene: -
J gene: TRBJ2-1
clone size: -
CDR3 DNA: TGTGCCAGCAGCGTAGGGCAGGGGGGTTTGAATGAGCAGTTCTTC
CDR3 protein: CASSVGQGGLNEQFF

V gene: TRBV27
D gene: -
J gene: TRBJ1-1
clone size: -
CDR3 DNA: TGTGCCACCACCACCGGAGGACGGACGAACACTGAAGCTTTCTTT
CDR3 protein: CATTTGGRTNTEAFF

V gene: TRBV7-6
D gene: -
J gene: TRBJ2-2
clone size: few
CDR3 DNA: TGTGCCAGCAGCTTGAGGGAGATCGAAACCGGGGAGCTGTTTTTT
CDR3 protein: CASSLREIETGELFF

V gene: TRBV18
D gene: TRBD1
J gene: TRBJ1-5
clone size: -
CDR3 DNA: TGTGCCAGCTCACCTACCGGGACAGGGGATCAGCCCCAGCATTTT
CDR3 protein: CASSPTGTGDQPQHF

V gene: TRBV7-6
D gene: TRBD1
J gene: TRBJ1-5
clone size: -
CDR3 DNA: TGTGCCAGCAGCTTAGACCCGGGACAGGGGGCGCGGAGCAATCAGCCCCAGCATTTT
CDR3 protein: CASSLDPGQGARSNQPQHF

V gene: TRBV28
D gene: TRBD1
J gene: TRBJ2-7
clone size: -
CDR3 DNA: TGTGCCAGCCTATCGACAGGGGACGAGCAGTACTTC
CDR3 protein: CASLSTGDEQYF

V gene: TRBV7-6
D gene: TRBD2
J gene: TRBJ2-3
clone size: -
CDR3 DNA: TGTGCCAGCAGCTTAAACGGGAGGATCTCAAGGGGCACAGATACGCAGTATTTT
CDR3 protein: CASSLNGRISRGTDTQYF

V gene: TRBV19
D gene: -
J gene: TRBJ2-7
clone size: -
CDR3 DNA: TGTGCCAGTAGTATATGGAGCGGCTACGAGCAGTACTTC
CDR3 protein: CASSIWSGYEQYF

V gene: TRBV19
D gene: -
J gene: TRBJ2-7
clone size: -
CDR3 DNA: TGTGCCAGTAGTATCCGCGGCGGAGCCTACGAGCAGTACTTC
CDR3 protein: CASSIRGGAYEQYF

V gene: TRBV5-6
D gene: TRBD1
J gene: TRBJ1-3
clone size: -
CDR3 DNA: TGTGCCAGCAGCTTGGTGGACAGGGGGGGAAACACCATATATTTT
CDR3 protein: CASSLVDRGGNTIYF

V gene: TRBV19
D gene: TRBD2
J gene: TRBJ2-1
clone size: once
CDR3 DNA: TGTGCCAGTAGGGGGGGACTAGCGGGATCAAATGAGCAGTTCTTC
CDR3 protein: CASRGGLAGSNEQFF

V gene: TRBV9
D gene: -
J gene: TRBJ1-1
clone size: -
CDR3 DNA: TGTGCCAGCAGCGTAGGGAGGTTCCCGAACACTGAAGCTTTCTTT
CDR3 protein: CASSVGRFPNTEAFF

V gene: TRBV6-4
D gene: TRBD1
J gene: TRBJ1-4
clone size: few
CDR3 DNA: TGTGCCAGCAGTGAAGGGACAGCAGGGGAAAAACTGTTTTTT
CDR3 protein: CASSEGTAGEKLFF

V gene: TRBV19
D gene: -
J gene: TRBJ1-4
clone size: -
CDR3 DNA: TGTGCCACCCGCCGGCCTGCGAGGGAAAAACTGTTTTTT
CDR3 protein: CATRRPAREKLFF

V gene: TRBV6-6
D gene: TRBD2
J gene: TRBJ2-4
clone size: few
CDR3 DNA: TGTGCCAGCAGTTACTCGATGGGGGGGAACATTCAGTACTTC
CDR3 protein: CASSYSMGGNIQYF

V gene: TRBV18
D gene: TRBD2
J gene: TRBJ2-1
clone size: -
CDR3 DNA: TGTGCCAGCTCACCGTGGACTAGCAGTAAATACAATGAGCAGTTCTTC
CDR3 protein: CASSPWTSSKYNEQFF

V gene: TRBV9
D gene: TRBD2
J gene: TRBJ2-1
clone size: -
CDR3 DNA: TGTGCCAGCAGCGTAGAAGGAGGACTAGATTTCAATGAGCAGTTCTTC
CDR3 protein: CASSVEGGLDFNEQFF

V gene: TRBV6-1
D gene: -
J gene: TRBJ2-7
clone size: -
CDR3 DNA: TGTGCCAGCTCGGGGGGCCCCTACGAGCAGTACTTC
CDR3 protein: CASSGGPYEQYF

V gene: TRBV6-5
D gene: TRBD1
J gene: TRBJ2-7
clone size: -
CDR3 DNA: TGTGCCAGCGGACAGGGGCCACCCTACGAGCAGTACTTC
CDR3 protein: CASGQGPPYEQYF

V gene: TRBV4-1
D gene: -
J gene: TRBJ2-5
clone size: -
CDR3 DNA: TGCGCCAGCAGCCAAGTTAACAGAGAAGAGACCCAGTACTTC
CDR3 protein: CASSQVNREETQYF

V gene: TRBV2
D gene: TRBD2
J gene: TRBJ2-7
clone size: -
CDR3 DNA: TGTGCCGGCTTAGCGGGAGACTACGAGCAGTACTTC
CDR3 protein: CAGLAGDYEQYF

V gene: TRBV19
D gene: TRBD2
J gene: TRBJ2-5
clone size: -
CDR3 DNA: TGTGCCAGTAGCCCCCGTAGCGGGCTGCTCCAAGAGACCCAGTACTTC
CDR3 protein: CASSPRSGLLQETQYF

V gene: TRBV6-1
D gene: -
J gene: TRBJ1-2
clone size: -
CDR3 DNA: TGTGCCACTCTTATGGGCCCTACGACGTATGGCTACACCTTC
CDR3 protein: CATLMGPTTYGYTF

V gene: TRBV6-4
D gene: -
J gene: TRBJ1-2
clone size: once
CDR3 DNA: TGTGCCAGCAAAGGGGGATCGGGGTCCTATGGCTACACCTTC
CDR3 protein: CASKGGSGSYGYTF

V gene: TRBV7-9
D gene: TRBD1
J gene: TRBJ1-5
clone size: -
CDR3 DNA: TGTGCCAGCAGCTTAGAAGGACAGGCAGGCCAGCCCCAGCATTTT
CDR3 protein: CASSLEGQAGQPQHF

V gene: TRBV9
D gene: TRBD2
J gene: TRBJ2-2
clone size: -
CDR3 DNA: TGTGCCAGCAGCGTAGTTACTAGCGGGGGGAACACCGGGGAGCTGTTTTTT
CDR3 protein: CASSVVTSGGNTGELFF

V gene: TRBV18
D gene: TRBD1
J gene: TRBJ1-1
clone size: few
CDR3 DNA: TGTGCCAGCTCACCAATCGGACAGGCAAACACTGAAGCTTTCTTT
CDR3 protein: CASSPIGQANTEAFF

V gene: TRBV4-1
D gene: TRBD2
J gene: TRBJ2-1
clone size: -
CDR3 DNA: TGCGCCAGCAGCCAAGACCCCAGCGGGAGTGGGAATGAGCAGTTCTTC
CDR3 protein: CASSQDPSGSGNEQFF

V gene: TRBV5-8
D gene: -
J gene: TRBJ2-7
clone size: -
CDR3 DNA: TGTGCCAGCAGCCCATGGACGGGGAATTACGAGCAGTACTTC
CDR3 protein: CASSPWTGNYEQYF

V gene: TRBV15
D gene: TRBD1
J gene: TRBJ1-3
clone size: -
CDR3 DNA: TGTGCCACCAGCAACAGGGGTACTGGAAACACCATATATTTT
CDR3 protein: CATSNRGTGNTIYF

V gene: TRBV10-2
D gene: -
J gene: TRBJ2-7
clone size: -
CDR3 DNA: TGCGCCAGCGCCACAGGGCAGACCTACGAGCAGTACTTC
CDR3 protein: CASATGQTYEQYF

V gene: TRBV11-2
D gene: -
J gene: TRBJ2-1
clone size: once
CDR3 DNA: TGTGCCAGCAGCTTACGGCAGGCCTCCTACAATGAGCAGTTCTTC
CDR3 protein: CASSLRQASYNEQFF

V gene: TRBV28
D gene: TRBD1
J gene: TRBJ2-7
clone size: -
CDR3 DNA: TGTGCCAGCAGTTTACTACAGGGGACCTACGAGCAGTACTTC
CDR3 protein: CASSLLQGTYEQYF

V gene: TRBV25-1
D gene: -
J gene: TRBJ2-5
clone size: -
CDR3 DNA: TGTGCCAGCAGTGATGACCGGGTTGGAGAGACCCAGTACTTC
CDR3 protein: CASSDDRVGETQYF